This T cell receptor (beta chain) comes out of a study of blood T cell repertoires in COVID-19. This clone has a single count. The V segment lost 8 bases and the J segment 0 bases; nucleotides outside the gene matches: 3. This CDR3 region has 13 residues. Germline V gene lookup returns CDR1 MNHEY and CDR2 SVGAGI. Clones were sequenced by immunoSEQ multiplex PCR, and TCRdb holds only the in-frame ones, with some missing. Of just under 65,000 clones in the sample, approximately 86% are singletons; the top ten hold 1.2%. The sequencing sample was made of peripheral blood. This TCR was sampled from a man aged 35-49 years with acute or convalescent COVID-19. The chain joins TRBV6-5 to TRBJ1-2, with 7 bases matching TRBD1. The DNA for the CDR3 is TGTGCCAGCCTTGACAGGGCTAACTATGGCTACACCTTC. The encoded protein is CASLDRANYGYTF.